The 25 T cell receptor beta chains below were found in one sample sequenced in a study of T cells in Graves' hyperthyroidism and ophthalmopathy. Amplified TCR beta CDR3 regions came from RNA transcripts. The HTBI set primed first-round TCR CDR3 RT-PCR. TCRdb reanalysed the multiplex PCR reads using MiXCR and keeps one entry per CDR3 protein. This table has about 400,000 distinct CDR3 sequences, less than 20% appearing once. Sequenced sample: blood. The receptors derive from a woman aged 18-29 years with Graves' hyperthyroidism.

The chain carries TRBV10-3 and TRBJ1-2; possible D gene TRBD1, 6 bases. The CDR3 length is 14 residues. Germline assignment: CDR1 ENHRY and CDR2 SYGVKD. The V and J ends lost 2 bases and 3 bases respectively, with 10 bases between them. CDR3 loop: CAISEGRGDYGYTF. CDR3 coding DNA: TGTGCCATCAGTGAGGGCAGGGGAGACTATGGCTACACCTTC.

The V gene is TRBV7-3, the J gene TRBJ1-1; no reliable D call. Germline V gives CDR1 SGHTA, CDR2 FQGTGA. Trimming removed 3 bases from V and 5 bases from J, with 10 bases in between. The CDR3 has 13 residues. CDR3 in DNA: TGTGCCAGCAGCTTTTCTTCTGGGACTGAAGCTTTCTTT. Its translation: CASSFSSGTEAFF.

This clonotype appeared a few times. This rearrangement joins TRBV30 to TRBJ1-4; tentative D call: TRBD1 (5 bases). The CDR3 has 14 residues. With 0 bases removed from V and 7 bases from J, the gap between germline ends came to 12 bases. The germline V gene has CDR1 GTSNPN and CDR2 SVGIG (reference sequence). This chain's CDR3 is CAWSVPRGGEKLFF. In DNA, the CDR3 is TGTGCCTGGAGTGTCCCTAGGGGTGGTGAAAAACTGTTTTTT.

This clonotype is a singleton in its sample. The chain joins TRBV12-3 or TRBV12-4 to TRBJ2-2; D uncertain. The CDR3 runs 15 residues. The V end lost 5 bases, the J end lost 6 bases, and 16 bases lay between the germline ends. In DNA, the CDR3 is TGTGCCAGCAGTGATTTTTCGGCATGGCCCGGGGAGCTGTTTTTT. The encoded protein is CASSDFSAWPGELFF.

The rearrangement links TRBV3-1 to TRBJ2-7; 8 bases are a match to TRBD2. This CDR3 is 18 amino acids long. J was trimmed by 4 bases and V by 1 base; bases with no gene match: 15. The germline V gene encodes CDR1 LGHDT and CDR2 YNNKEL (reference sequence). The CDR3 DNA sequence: TGTGCCAGCAGCCAAGGGCTCGTGAGACAGCGGGAGAGATACGAGCAGTACTTC. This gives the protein CASSQGLVRQRERYEQYF.

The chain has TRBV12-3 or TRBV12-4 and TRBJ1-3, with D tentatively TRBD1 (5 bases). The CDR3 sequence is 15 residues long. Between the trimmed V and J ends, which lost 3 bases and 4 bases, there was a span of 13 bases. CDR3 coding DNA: TGTGCCAGCAGTTTGATGCAGGGCGCAGGAAACACCATATATTTT. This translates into CASSLMQGAGNTIYF.

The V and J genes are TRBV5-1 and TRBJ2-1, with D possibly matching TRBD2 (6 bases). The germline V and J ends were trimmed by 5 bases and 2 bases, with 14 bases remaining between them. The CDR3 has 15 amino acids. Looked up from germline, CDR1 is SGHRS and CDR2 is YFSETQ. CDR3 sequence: CASRPGLSTYNEQFF. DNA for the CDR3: TGCGCCAGCAGGCCGGGACTTTCCACCTACAATGAGCAGTTCTTC.

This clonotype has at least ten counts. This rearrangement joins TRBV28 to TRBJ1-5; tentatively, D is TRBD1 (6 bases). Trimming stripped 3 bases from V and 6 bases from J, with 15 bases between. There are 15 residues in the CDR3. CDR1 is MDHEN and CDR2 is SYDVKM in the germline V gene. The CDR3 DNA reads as TGTGCCAGCAGTTTTTCACCGACAGGCTCTCAGCCCCAGCATTTT. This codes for CASSFSPTGSQPQHF.

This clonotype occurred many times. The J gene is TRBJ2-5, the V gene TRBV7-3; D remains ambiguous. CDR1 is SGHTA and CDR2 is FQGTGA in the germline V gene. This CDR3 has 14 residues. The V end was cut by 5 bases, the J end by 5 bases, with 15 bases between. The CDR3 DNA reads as TGTGCCAGCAGCCCCAACCCGAGTTGGGAGACCCAGTACTTC. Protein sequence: CASSPNPSWETQYF.

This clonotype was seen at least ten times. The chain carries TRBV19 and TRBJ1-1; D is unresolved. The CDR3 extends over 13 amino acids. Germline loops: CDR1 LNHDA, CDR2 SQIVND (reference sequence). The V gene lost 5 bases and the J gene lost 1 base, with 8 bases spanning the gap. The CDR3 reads CASSFLTNTEAFF. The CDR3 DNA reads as TGTGCCAGTAGTTTCCTTACGAACACTGAAGCTTTCTTT.

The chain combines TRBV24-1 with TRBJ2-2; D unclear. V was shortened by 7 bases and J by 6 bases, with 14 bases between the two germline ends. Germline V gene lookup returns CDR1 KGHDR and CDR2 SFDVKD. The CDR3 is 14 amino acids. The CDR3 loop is CATRTSGDAGELFF. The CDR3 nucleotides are TGTGCCACCAGGACCTCGGGTGACGCCGGGGAGCTGTTTTTT.

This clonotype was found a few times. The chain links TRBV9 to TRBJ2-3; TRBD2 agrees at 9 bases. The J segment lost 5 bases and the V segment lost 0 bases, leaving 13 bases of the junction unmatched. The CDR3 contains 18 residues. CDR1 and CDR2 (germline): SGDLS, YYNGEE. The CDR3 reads CASSVALSGGIRQDTQYF. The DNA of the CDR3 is TGTGCCAGCAGCGTAGCCCTCAGCGGGGGGATCCGACAAGATACGCAGTATTTT.

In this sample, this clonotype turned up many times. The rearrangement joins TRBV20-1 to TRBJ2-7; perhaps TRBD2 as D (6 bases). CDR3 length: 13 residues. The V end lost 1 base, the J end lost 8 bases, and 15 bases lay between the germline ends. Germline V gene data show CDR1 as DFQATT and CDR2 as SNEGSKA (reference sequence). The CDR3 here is CSARGNSGLKQYF. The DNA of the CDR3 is TGCAGTGCTAGAGGGAATAGCGGCCTGAAGCAGTACTTC.

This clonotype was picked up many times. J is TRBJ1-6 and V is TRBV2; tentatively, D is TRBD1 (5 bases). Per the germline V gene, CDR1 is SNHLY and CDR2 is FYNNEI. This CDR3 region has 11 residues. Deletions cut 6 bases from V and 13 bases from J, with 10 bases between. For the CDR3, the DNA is TGTGCCAGCAGCGTACAGGTCCCCCTCCACTTT. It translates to CASSVQVPLHF.

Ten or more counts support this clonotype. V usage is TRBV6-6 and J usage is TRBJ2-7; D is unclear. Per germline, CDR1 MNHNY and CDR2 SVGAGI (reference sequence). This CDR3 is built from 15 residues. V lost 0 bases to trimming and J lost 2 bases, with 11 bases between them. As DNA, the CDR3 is TGTGCCAGCAGTTACTCTGGCAGGCTCGCCTACGAGCAGTACTTC. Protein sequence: CASSYSGRLAYEQYF.

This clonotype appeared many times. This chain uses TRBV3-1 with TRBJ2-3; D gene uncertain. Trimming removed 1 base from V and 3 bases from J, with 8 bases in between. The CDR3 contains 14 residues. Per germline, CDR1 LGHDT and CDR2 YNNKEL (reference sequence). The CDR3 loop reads CASSQGTKTDTQYF. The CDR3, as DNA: TGTGCCAGCAGCCAAGGTACAAAAACAGATACGCAGTATTTT.

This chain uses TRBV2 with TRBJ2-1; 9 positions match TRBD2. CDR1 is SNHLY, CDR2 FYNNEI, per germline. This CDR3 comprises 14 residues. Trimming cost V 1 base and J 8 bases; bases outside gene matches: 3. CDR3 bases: TGTGCCAGCAGTGAAGGGGCGGGAGGGGATGAGCAGTTCTTC. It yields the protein CASSEGAGGDEQFF.

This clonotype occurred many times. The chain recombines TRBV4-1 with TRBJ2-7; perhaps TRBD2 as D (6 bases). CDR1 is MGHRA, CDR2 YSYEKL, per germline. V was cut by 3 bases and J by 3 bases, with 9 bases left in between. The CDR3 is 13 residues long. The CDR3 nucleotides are TGCGCCAGCAGCCAGTATAGCGGCTACGAGCAGTACTTC. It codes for CASSQYSGYEQYF.

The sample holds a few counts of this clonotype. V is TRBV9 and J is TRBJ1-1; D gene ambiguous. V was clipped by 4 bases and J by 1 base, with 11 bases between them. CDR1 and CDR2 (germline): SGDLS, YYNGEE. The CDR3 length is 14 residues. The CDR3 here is CASSSRRSNTEAFF. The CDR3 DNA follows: TGTGCCAGCAGCTCCCGACGGTCGAACACTGAAGCTTTCTTT.

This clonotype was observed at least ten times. CDR3 sequence reads: CASSLDQYGHVNTEAFF. Written as DNA, the CDR3 is TGTGCCAGCAGCTTAGACCAGTACGGGCACGTGAACACTGAAGCTTTCTTT. V gene TRBV11-2 combines with J gene TRBJ1-1; unclear D gene. Trimming shortened V by 0 bases and J by 0 bases, and 14 bases separated the two germline ends. The CDR3 is made up of 17 amino acids. Per germline, CDR1 SGHAT and CDR2 FQNNGV.

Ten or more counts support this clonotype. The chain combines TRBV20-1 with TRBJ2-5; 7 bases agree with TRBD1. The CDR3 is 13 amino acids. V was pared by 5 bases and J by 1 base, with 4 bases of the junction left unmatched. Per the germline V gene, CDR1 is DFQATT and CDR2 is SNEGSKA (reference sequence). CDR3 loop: CSAEQGVQETQYF. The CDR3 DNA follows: TGCAGTGCTGAGCAGGGGGTCCAAGAGACCCAGTACTTC.

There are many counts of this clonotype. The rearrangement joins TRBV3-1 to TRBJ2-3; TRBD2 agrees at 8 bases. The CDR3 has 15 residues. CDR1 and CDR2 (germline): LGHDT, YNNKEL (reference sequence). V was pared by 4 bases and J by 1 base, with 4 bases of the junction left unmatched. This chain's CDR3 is CASSPRAGGTDTQYF. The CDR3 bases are TGTGCCAGCAGCCCCCGAGCGGGGGGCACAGATACGCAGTATTTT.

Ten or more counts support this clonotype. The CDR3 nucleotides are TGTGCCATCAGTGGGACAGGGAATCAGCCCCAGCATTTT. Protein: CAISGTGNQPQHF. The rearrangement links TRBV10-3 to TRBJ1-5, with 8 positions matching TRBD1. V shed 4 bases and J 4 bases; nucleotides not matched to a gene: 0. This CDR3 is built from 13 residues. Germline values: CDR1 ENHRY, CDR2 SYGVKD.

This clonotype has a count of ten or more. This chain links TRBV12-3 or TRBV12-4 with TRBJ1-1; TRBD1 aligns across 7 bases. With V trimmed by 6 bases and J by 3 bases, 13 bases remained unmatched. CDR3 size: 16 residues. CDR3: CASSPWRQGGDTEAFF. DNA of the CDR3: TGTGCCAGCAGCCCTTGGAGACAGGGAGGAGACACTGAAGCTTTCTTT.

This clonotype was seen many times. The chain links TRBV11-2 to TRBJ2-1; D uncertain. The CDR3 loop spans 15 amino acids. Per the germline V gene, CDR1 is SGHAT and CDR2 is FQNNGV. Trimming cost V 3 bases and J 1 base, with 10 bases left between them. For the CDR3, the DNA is TGTGCCAGCAGCTTTTACTTCGGTTCCTACAATGAGCAGTTCTTC. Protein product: CASSFYFGSYNEQFF.